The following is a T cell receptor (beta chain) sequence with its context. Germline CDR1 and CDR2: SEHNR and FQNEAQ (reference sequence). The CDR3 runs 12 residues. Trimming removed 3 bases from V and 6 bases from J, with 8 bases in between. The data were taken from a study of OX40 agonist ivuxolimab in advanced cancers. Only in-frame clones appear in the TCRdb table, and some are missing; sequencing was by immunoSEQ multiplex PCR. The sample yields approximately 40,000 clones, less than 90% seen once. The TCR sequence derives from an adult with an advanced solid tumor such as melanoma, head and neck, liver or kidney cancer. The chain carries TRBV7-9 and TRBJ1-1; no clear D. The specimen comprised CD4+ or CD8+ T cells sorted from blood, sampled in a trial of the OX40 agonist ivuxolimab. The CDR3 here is CASSLPQPEAFF. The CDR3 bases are TGTGCCAGCAGCTTGCCCCAACCTGAAGCTTTCTTT.